Listed below are T cell receptor beta chains from one sample, sequenced in a study of Ad26.COV2.S vaccination and SARS-CoV-2 variants. Assay used: immunoSEQ multiplex PCR; TCRdb lists only in-frame clones, some missing. The sample includes 400,000 to 500,000 clones, roughly 87% of them seen just once. The sequencing here drew on peripheral blood, taken in a trial of Ad26.COV2.S vaccine versus placebo. These receptors were obtained from a person aged 18-65 years who received the Ad26.COV2.S COVID-19 vaccine or a placebo. Each CDR3 is given with its conserved first and last residue. The D gene is left open where the match is weak. Some rows have no size entry. The others give once, few or many, or a class for an expanded clone.

v_call,d_call,clone_size,j_call,cdr3_aa,cdr3_nt
TRBV7-3,-,-,TRBJ2-1,CASSQGGEQFF,TGTGCCAGCAGCCAAGGAGGGGAGCAGTTCTTC
TRBV11-3,-,-,TRBJ1-1,CASSFQGSEAFF,TGTGCCAGCAGCTTTCAGGGGAGTGAAGCTTTCTTT
TRBV4-3,TRBD1,-,TRBJ1-6,CASSLQGTGPDSPLHF,TGCGCCAGCAGCCTCCAGGGGACAGGCCCGGATTCACCCCTCCACTTT
TRBV6-6,-,-,TRBJ2-3,CASRFRSGSDTQYF,TGTGCCAGCAGATTCAGGTCCGGGTCAGATACGCAGTATTTT
TRBV7-2,-,-,TRBJ2-3,CASSSHPGDTDTQYF,TGTGCCAGCAGCTCCCACCCGGGAGACACAGATACGCAGTATTTT
TRBV4-3,TRBD2,-,TRBJ2-1,CASSHPRSGSSGRDGSYNEQFF,TGCGCCAGCAGCCACCCCCGTTCGGGGTCTAGCGGGAGGGACGGCTCCTACAATGAGCAGTTCTTC
TRBV6-2/TRBV6-3,TRBD1,-,TRBJ2-2,CASSIPDREVGELFF,TGTGCCAGCAGTATCCCGGACAGGGAGGTCGGGGAGCTGTTTTTT
TRBV9,TRBD2,once,TRBJ2-5,CASSVSAGGFQETQYF,TGTGCCAGCAGCGTATCAGCGGGGGGGTTCCAAGAGACCCAGTACTTC
TRBV5-6,TRBD2,-,TRBJ2-3,CASSEAGPTDTQYF,TGTGCCAGCAGCGAAGCGGGACCGACAGATACGCAGTATTTT
TRBV6-2/TRBV6-3,TRBD1,-,TRBJ1-1,CASSTTRTGSQAFF,TGTGCCAGCAGTACCACCCGGACAGGGTCGCAAGCTTTCTTT
TRBV7-9,TRBD2,-,TRBJ2-5,CASSLGLAGIETQYF,TGTGCCAGCAGCTTAGGGCTAGCGGGGATAGAGACCCAGTACTTC
TRBV28,-,-,TRBJ1-6,CASRPMDGTQNSPLHF,TGTGCCAGCAGGCCCATGGACGGGACCCAGAATTCACCCCTCCACTTT
TRBV5-1,TRBD2,-,TRBJ2-3,CASSPGLAGGDTQYF,TGCGCCAGCAGTCCGGGACTAGCGGGGGGAGATACGCAGTATTTT
TRBV6-5,TRBD1,-,TRBJ2-3,CASSYAWDSFTDTQYF,TGTGCCAGCAGTTACGCGTGGGACAGCTTCACAGATACGCAGTATTTT